This T cell receptor beta chain was documented in a study of T-cell memory formation after mild COVID-19. Background on the study: Clustering of TCRs was largely donor specific.

This CDR3 is built from 16 residues. Trimming shortened V by 0 bases and J by 6 bases, and 16 bases separated the two germline ends. Germline lookup yields CDR1 SGHRS and CDR2 YFSETQ. As to this clonotype: Its antigen is undetermined.

Study outcomes and limitations: Most CD4+ clones that shrank were in CM and EM, while CD8+ ones turned up in EMRA.

Constant-segment-primed 5'RACE gave TCR alpha and TCR beta cDNA libraries with sample barcodes and UMIs. TCRdb fed the 5' RACE reads into MiXCR, producing one record per CDR3 protein. The top ten clones hold 22% of a sample with 250,000 to 350,000 distinct CDR3 sequences, approximately 15% of them seen once. Sequenced material: PBMCs or a T cell subset sorted from them (not recorded which). The clonotype originates from a man between 18 and 29 years old who had mild COVID-19 (a few samples of this study predate the infection). Cell type and time point are not known. The chain couples TRBV5-1 to TRBJ1-5; weak D call: TRBD1 (6 bases). The CDR3 coding sequence is TGCGCCAGCAGCTTGGGTCCCAGGGGCGTAGGTCAGCCCCAGCATTTT. Translating gives CASSLGPRGVGQPQHF. The full variable domain, with the rest looked up from reference TRBV5-1 and TRBJ1-5, is KAGVTQTPRYLIKTRGQQVTLSCSPISGHRSVSWYQQTPGQGLQFLFEYFSETQRNKGNFPGRFSGRQFSNSRSEMNVSTLELGDSALYLCASSLGPRGVGQPQHFGDGTRLSIL.